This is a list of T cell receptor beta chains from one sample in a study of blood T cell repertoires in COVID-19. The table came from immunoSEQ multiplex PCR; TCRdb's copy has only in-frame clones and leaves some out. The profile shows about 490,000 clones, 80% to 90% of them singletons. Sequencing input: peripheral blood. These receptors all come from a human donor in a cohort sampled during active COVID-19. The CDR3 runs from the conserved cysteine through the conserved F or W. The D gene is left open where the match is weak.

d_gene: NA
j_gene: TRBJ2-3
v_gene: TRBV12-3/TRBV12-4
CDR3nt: TGTGCCAGCAGTCGCCGCGTATCAGATACGCAGTATTTT
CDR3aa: CASSRRVSDTQYF

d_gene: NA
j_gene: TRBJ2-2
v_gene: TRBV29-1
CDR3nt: TGCAGCGTTGAAGCCAGACTAGCCGGGGAGCTGTTTTTT
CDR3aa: CSVEARLAGELFF

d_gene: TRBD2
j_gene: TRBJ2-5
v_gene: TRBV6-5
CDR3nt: TGTGCCAGCAGTAGCGGGAGGGCTTTCCGGACCCAGTACTTC
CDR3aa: CASSSGRAFRTQYF

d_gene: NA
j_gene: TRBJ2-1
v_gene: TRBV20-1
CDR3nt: TGCAGTGCATCCCGTGGACTAGAGCAGTTCTTC
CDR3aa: CSASRGLEQFF

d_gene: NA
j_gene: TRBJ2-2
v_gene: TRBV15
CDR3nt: TGTGCCACCAGCAGAGTCGTCCCGAACACCGGGGAGCTGTTTTTT
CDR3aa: CATSRVVPNTGELFF

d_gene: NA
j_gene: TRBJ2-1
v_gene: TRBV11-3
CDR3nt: TGTGCCAGCAGCTCCGGTGGCGGTGGGCAGTTCTTC
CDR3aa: CASSSGGGGQFF

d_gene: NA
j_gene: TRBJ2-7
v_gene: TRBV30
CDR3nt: TGTGCCTGGAGTGTAGGGAGCGGACGCTACTACGAGCAGTACTTC
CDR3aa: CAWSVGSGRYYEQYF

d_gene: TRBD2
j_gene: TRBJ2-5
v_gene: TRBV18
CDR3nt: TGTGCCAGCTCACCACCTTCTGGAGCGGGAGCGAGCCAAGAGACCCAGTACTTC
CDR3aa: CASSPPSGAGASQETQYF

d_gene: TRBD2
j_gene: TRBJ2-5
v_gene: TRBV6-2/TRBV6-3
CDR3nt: TGTGCCAGCAGTTATGGGCCTTTAGCGGGGACCCAAGAGACCCAGTACTTC
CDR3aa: CASSYGPLAGTQETQYF

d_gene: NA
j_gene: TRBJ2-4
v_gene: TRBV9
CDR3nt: TGTGCCAGCAGCGGACTAGCCAAAAACATTCAGTACTTC
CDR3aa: CASSGLAKNIQYF

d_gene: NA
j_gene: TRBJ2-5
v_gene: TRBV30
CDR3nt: TGTGCCTGGAGTGTAGGAGCCCAAGAGACCCAGTACTTC
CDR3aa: CAWSVGAQETQYF

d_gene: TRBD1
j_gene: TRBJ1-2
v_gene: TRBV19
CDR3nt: TGTGCCAGTAGCGTTACAGGGGGACGCGGCTACACCTTC
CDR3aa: CASSVTGGRGYTF

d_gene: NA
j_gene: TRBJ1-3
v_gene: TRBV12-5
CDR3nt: TGTGCTAGTGGTTCTCTCTCAAGTGCGGGAAACACCATATATTTT
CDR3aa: CASGSLSSAGNTIYF

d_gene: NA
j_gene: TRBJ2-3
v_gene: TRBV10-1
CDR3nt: TGCGCCAGCAGTGAGTCGTCTAGCGCCATCACAGATACGCAGTATTTT
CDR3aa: CASSESSSAITDTQYF

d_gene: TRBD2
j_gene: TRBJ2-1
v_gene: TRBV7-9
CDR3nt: TGTGCCAGCAGCTCCCCGGCCCCTGGGACTAGCACAAGCAGTGAGCAGTTCTTC
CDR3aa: CASSSPAPGTSTSSEQFF

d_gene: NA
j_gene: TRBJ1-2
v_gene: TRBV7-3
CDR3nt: TGTGCCAGCAGCTTGGGCGTAAACTATGGCTACACCTTC
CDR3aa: CASSLGVNYGYTF

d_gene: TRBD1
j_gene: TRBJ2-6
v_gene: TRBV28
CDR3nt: TGTGCCAGCAGTAAATACAGGGGTATTGGGGCCAACGTCCTGACTTTC
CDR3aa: CASSKYRGIGANVLTF

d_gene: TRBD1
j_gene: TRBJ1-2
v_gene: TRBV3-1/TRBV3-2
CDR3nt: TGTGCCAGCAGCCAAGGCGCAGGGGGCTATGGCTACACCTTC
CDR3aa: CASSQGAGGYGYTF

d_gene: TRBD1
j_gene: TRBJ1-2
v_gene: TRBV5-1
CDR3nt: TGCGCCAGCAGCCGGGACAGCGCTTCCTATGGCTACACCTTC
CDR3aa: CASSRDSASYGYTF

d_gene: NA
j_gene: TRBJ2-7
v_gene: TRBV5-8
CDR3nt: TGTGCCAGCAGCTTGTGGATGGGGACTGAGGCCTACGAGCAGTACTTC
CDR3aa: CASSLWMGTEAYEQYF

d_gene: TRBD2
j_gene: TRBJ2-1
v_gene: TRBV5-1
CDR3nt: TGCGCCAGCGGCCGAACTAGCGGGGGTTACAATGAGCAGTTCTTC
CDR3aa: CASGRTSGGYNEQFF